This T cell receptor (beta chain) was sequenced during a study of blood T cells in healthy people across ages. This clonotype occurred a few times. The target antigen is unknown. Points from the study as a whole: Naive CD4+ cell counts and diversity both ran higher in long-lived than in aged donors. Donor CMV status, an unknown factor, possibly confounded changes in expanded clonotypes.

Germline assignment: CDR1 MDHEN and CDR2 SYDVKM. The CDR3 runs 14 residues. Between the trimmed V and J ends, which lost 5 bases and 2 bases, there was a span of 13 bases. Next came a second PCR, run for about 6 to 12 cycles, which used a sample-barcoded 5' primer along with a J-beta primer mix. Using its own MiXCR run on the 5' RACE reads, TCRdb lists one record per CDR3 protein. Among some 800,000 distinct CDR3 sequences, more than 40% were seen once, and the ten largest hold 15% to 25%. The clonotype comes from a man in his sixties in good health. This chain links TRBV28 with TRBJ2-7; D unresolved. Material: blood. The CDR3 coding sequence is TGTGCCAGCAGTGGAAGGCCTGGCGCCTACGAGCAGTACTTC. Protein sequence: CASSGRPGAYEQYF.